This passage covers 10 T cell receptor beta chains from one sample sequenced in a study of blood T cell repertoires in COVID-19 (dated by TCRdb to 2018 to 2020). Libraries were constructed by the immunoSEQ multiplex PCR assay. Entries here come from immuneACCESS through TCRdb and include only in-frame sequences with V and J called. Some clones fail to appear in such tables; in the studies checked, an unresolved V gene covers under half of the shortfall, and the cause of the remainder is unknown. In this sample the table shows 300,000 to 450,000 clones, roughly 86% of which occur a single time. Of the sample, 1% to 1.5% is held by the ten largest clones. The sample was PBMCs or T cells enriched from blood (not recorded which). The receptor source for this set is a man in his thirties or forties who had recovered from COVID-19.

This chain links TRBV5-1 with TRBJ2-7; 10 bases agree with TRBD2. From germline, CDR1 is SGHRS and CDR2 YFSETQ. Germline trimming cut 4 bases from V and 2 bases from J; bases unmatched to any gene: 9. The CDR3 spans 16 residues. The CDR3 bases are TGCGCCAGCAGCGGCGGAGGTCTAGCGGGAGCCTACGAGCAGTACTTC. Its protein product is CASSGGGLAGAYEQYF.

The CDR3 spells CASSFPRVTAETQYF. The CDR3 nucleotides read TGTGCCAGCAGCTTCCCCAGGGTTACAGCAGAGACCCAGTACTTC. The chain uses TRBV3-1 (or the pseudogene TRBV3-2) and TRBJ2-5; possibly TRBD1 for D (5 bases). Trimming left V 5 bases short and J 4 bases short, with 17 bases between. This CDR3 contains 15 residues. Germline CDR1 reads LGHDT; CDR2 reads YNNKEL (reference sequence).

To note about this clone: One junction end disagrees with the germline gene, perhaps due to a read error. This rearrangement joins TRBV7-9 to TRBJ1-1; no clear D gene. CDR3 length: 13 amino acids. Per germline, CDR1 SEHNR and CDR2 FQNEAQ (reference sequence). The CDR3, as DNA: TGTGCCAGCACACCTTACAGCTCTCCCCGTCCAAGATTT. Translation: CASTPYSSPRPRF. The entire variable domain, with the rest obtained from reference TRBV7-9 and TRBJ1-1, is as follows: DTGVSQNPRHKITKRGQNVTFRCDPISEHNRLYWYRQTLGQGPEFLTYFQNEAQLEKSRLLSDRFSAERPKGSFSTLEIQRTEQGDSAMYLCASTPYSSPRPRFGQGTRLTVV.

This clone was seen a handful of times. The rearrangement uses TRBV7-9 and TRBJ2-3; 9 positions agree with TRBD1. CDR1 and CDR2 from the germline V gene are SEHNR and FQNEAQ (reference sequence). The CDR3 runs to 16 residues. J was trimmed by 7 bases and V by 2 bases; bases with no gene match: 10. CDR3 in amino acids: CASSLTRDREENTQYF. CDR3 nucleotides: TGTGCCAGCAGCTTAACTCGGGACAGGGAGGAAAATACGCAGTATTTT.

This clone has a handful of counts. The gene calls are TRBV4-2 and TRBJ2-2, with a tentative D call TRBD1 (5 bases). Trimming took off 4 bases at V and 3 bases at J, with 6 bases between the two ends. This CDR3 contains 13 residues. Germline V gene lookup returns CDR1 LGHNA and CDR2 YNFKEQ. The CDR3 sequence is CASSLTDTGELFF. In nucleotides, the CDR3 is TGTGCCAGCAGCCTGACAGACACCGGGGAGCTGTTTTTT.

The genes are TRBV7-2 and TRBJ2-1; the match to TRBD2 covers 12 bases. Germline lookup yields CDR1 SGHTA and CDR2 FQGNSA. The CDR3 has 16 residues. Losses at the gene ends were 5 bases for V and 4 bases for J; bases not matched to a gene: 6. This chain's CDR3 is CASSLRTSGAYNEQFF. Written as DNA, the CDR3 is TGTGCCAGCAGCCTAAGGACTAGCGGGGCATACAATGAGCAGTTCTTC.

The chain couples TRBV7-2 to TRBJ1-5; D uncertain. Between the trimmed V and J ends, which lost 1 base and 5 bases, there was a span of 9 bases. Per germline, CDR1 SGHTA and CDR2 FQGNSA. The CDR3 covers 14 residues. This CDR3 reads CASSLGMTYQPQHF. The CDR3 region has the DNA TGTGCCAGCAGCTTAGGGATGACTTATCAGCCCCAGCATTTT.

The rearrangement uses TRBV27 and TRBJ1-1; D is unresolved. Germline lookup yields CDR1 MNHEY and CDR2 SMNVEV (reference sequence). CDR3 length: 13 residues. Trimming took off 6 bases at V and 4 bases at J, with 12 bases between the two ends. CDR3 sequence: CASSLLTGTEAFF. DNA of the CDR3: TGTGCCAGCAGCCTTCTAACGGGCACTGAAGCTTTCTTT.

CDR3 sequence: CASRAQEKLFF. The CDR3 nucleotides are TGCGCCAGCAGAGCACAGGAAAAACTGTTTTTT. The J gene is TRBJ1-4, the V gene TRBV10-2; D gene ambiguous. From germline, CDR1 is WSHSY and CDR2 SAAADI. CDR3 length: 11 amino acids. Deletions cut 6 bases from V and 8 bases from J, with 7 bases between.

This chain connects TRBV6-5 to TRBJ1-2, with unresolved D. V was trimmed by 7 bases and J by 4 bases, leaving 13 bases between them. CDR1 and CDR2 from the germline V gene are MNHEY and SVGAGI. CDR3 length: 13 amino acids. CDR3 DNA: TGTGCCAGCACTCACGGTGGAGTCTATGGCTACACCTTC. It is translated as CASTHGGVYGYTF.